One TCR beta chain is described in this entry. The antigen remains unidentified. Germline V CDR1 and CDR2: MDHEN, SYDVKM. The CDR3 runs 15 residues. The ends were cut back, 8 bases at V and 4 bases at J, with 20 bases in the middle. Data came from immunoSEQ multiplex PCR; TCRdb stores just in-frame clones and leaves some out. The top ten clones hold about 3% of a sample with about 120,000 clones, around 86% of them seen once. This specimen comes from a study of T cell responses to AZD1222 COVID-19 vaccine. Study-wide findings and caveats: Increases in Spike-specific TCR breadth and depth were seen after two AZD1222 doses.

Sequencing was performed on peripheral blood, taken 28 days after the second AZD1222 dose. The chain employs TRBV28 and TRBJ1-1, with D possibly TRBD1 on 6 matching bases. The sequence derives from an adult who received the AZD1222 COVID-19 vaccine. DNA of the CDR3: TGTGCCAGCGTCAGGGGCCTATGGGGTGGCACTGAAGCTTTCTTT. It yields the protein CASVRGLWGGTEAFF.